The clone carrying this TCR beta chain was found many times. Its target is unknown. Overnight CMV lysate stimulation of fresh PBMCs defined donor CMV status by CD4+ IFNgamma. This entry is derived from a study of naive and memory T cell subsets. General study results and limits: In CD4 and CD8 cells, diversity dropped from naive through EMRA. RNA-based TCR counts may shift with T cell activation and differentiation.

Two oligonucleotides, mixed equimolar, formed the beta constant-region primer covering TRBC1 and TRBC2. The ligated cDNA underwent four PCR rounds using SP2 and nested alpha and beta constant-region primers. TCRdb redid the calling of the UMI-ligation and nested PCR reads with MiXCR, one entry per CDR3 protein. The sample has around 30,000 distinct CDR3 sequences; less than 20% are singletons. V was clipped by 4 bases and J by 11 bases, with 20 bases between them. The germline V gene has CDR1 MNHEY and CDR2 SVGAGI. CDR3 length: 14 residues. The receptor comes from a human donor in good health. The specimen sequenced was effector memory CD4+ T cells from blood. Subset in this sample: effector memory, CD45RA- CD27-. The chain joins TRBV6-5 to TRBJ1-1; no reliable D call. CDR3 amino acids: CASSSPGRAGLAFF. The CDR3 region has the DNA TGTGCCAGCAGTTCCCCGGGTAGGGCGGGATTGGCTTTCTTT.